The TCR beta chain under discussion was sequenced for a study of T-cell reconstitution after alpha-beta-depleted transplantation in children. The CDR3 has 14 residues. Trimming took off 4 bases at V and 6 bases at J, with 13 bases between the two ends. Germline-derived CDR1 and CDR2 are SGHRS and YFSETQ. Preparing the TCRbeta library involved the use of unique molecular identifiers. TCRdb analysed the PCR reads with MiXCR anew, one entry per CDR3 protein. The sample yields about 980,000 distinct CDR3 sequences, around 30% seen once. This clonotype was detected a few times. The sample in question was PBMCs, mostly from graft donor cells, obtained 360 days after TCRalphabeta/CD19-depleted stem cell transplant. The chain carries TRBV5-1 and TRBJ1-4, with D perhaps matching TRBD1 (6 bases). The sequence derives from a boy under two years old who had a stem cell transplant for SCID, so the T cells may come from the graft donor. CDR3 region: CASSLTPGDEKLFF. CDR3 in DNA: TGCGCCAGCAGCCTGACCCCAGGGGATGAAAAACTGTTTTTT.